This T cell receptor beta chain emerged from a study of cytomegalovirus exposure and HLA in healthy donors. Study-wide findings and caveats: In an earlier analysis, most TCR beta V segments were productive about 90% or about 30% of the time.

The PCR contained 60 Vbeta and 13 Jbeta primers. Profiled with immunoSEQ multiplex PCR; TCRdb holds only in-frame clones, not every one. Of approximately 91,000 clones in the sample, roughly 86% were seen once. The length of the CDR3 is 15 residues. With 6 bases removed from V and 0 bases from J, the gap between germline ends came to 12 bases. CDR1 and CDR2 (germline): MNHNS, SASEGT. On this clone: Its antigen is as yet unknown.

The sample taken for sequencing was PBMCs. The V and J genes are TRBV6-1 and TRBJ2-1; no reliable D call. The source is a human donor in good health. CDR3 nucleotide sequence: TGTGCCAGCAGAAGAGACCGGAGCTCCTACAATGAGCAGTTCTTC. Protein: CASRRDRSSYNEQFF.